Reported below is one TCR beta chain. The data originate from a study of OX40 agonist ivuxolimab in advanced cancers. The overall study: The treatment was a fully human IgG2 OX40 agonist, ivuxolimab. The patients received ivuxolimab by intravenous route every 2 weeks at 0.01 to 10 mg/kg.

CDR3 length: 15 residues. The V gene lost 8 bases and the J gene lost 1 base, with 18 bases spanning the gap. The V gene's germline CDR1 is SQVTM and CDR2 ANQGSEA. The table came from immunoSEQ multiplex PCR; TCRdb's copy has only in-frame clones and leaves some out. The sample has about 37,000 clones, around 85% seen once. The V and J genes are TRBV29-1 and TRBJ1-5, with TRBD1 as a possible D gene (6 bases). The TCR sequence derives from an adult with an advanced solid tumor such as melanoma, head and neck, liver or kidney cancer. The sample consisted of CD4+ or CD8+ T cells sorted from blood, taken in a trial of the OX40 agonist ivuxolimab. This chain's CDR3 is CSPLLGGHSNQPQHF. Here the CDR3 DNA reads TGCAGCCCCCTACTGGGGGGGCACAGCAATCAGCCCCAGCATTTT.